Below are 15 T cell receptor beta chains sequenced from a single sample in a study of monozygotic twins with inflammatory bowel disease. TCRdb re-analyzed the 5' RACE reads; it lists each CDR3 protein once, without DNA. This repertoire comprises around 140,000 distinct CDR3 sequences; its ten largest clones make up less than 2.5%. Sequenced input: blood. Receptors were obtained from a human donor with ulcerative colitis or Crohn's disease, or a healthy co-twin of an affected twin (not recorded which).

J is TRBJ2-7 and V is TRBV7-2. Germline loops: CDR1 SGHTA, CDR2 FQGNSA. This CDR3 has 14 residues. The CDR3 protein is CASSLDGISYEQYF.

This rearrangement joins TRBV12-3 or TRBV12-4 to TRBJ2-1; the TCRdb D gene call, TRBD1, has no DNA to confirm it. This CDR3 contains 15 residues. The chain's CDR3 is CASSADRGRFNEQFF.

V is TRBV4-1 and J is TRBJ2-3; the D gene TCRdb calls, TRBD1, cannot be checked with no DNA. Germline V CDR1 and CDR2: MGHRA, YSYEKL. This CDR3 contains 15 residues. The CDR3 region is CASSPPGLGDGAQYF.

This chain links TRBV20-1 with TRBJ2-3. This CDR3 comprises 12 residues. CDR1 DFQATT and CDR2 SNEGSKA come from the germline V gene (reference sequence). CDR3 protein: CSARGGTDTQYF.

This sequence joins TRBV11-1 and TRBJ2-6. CDR3 size: 18 residues. The germline V gene has CDR1 SGHAT and CDR2 FQDESV (reference sequence). CDR3 sequence reads: CASSLKLGFLSGANVLTF.

The rearrangement links TRBV9 to TRBJ1-1; TCRdb returns TRBD1, unconfirmable since there is no DNA. Germline CDR1 and CDR2: SGDLS and YYNGEE. The CDR3 runs to 15 residues. The CDR3 is CASSVEKDRDTEAFF.

The chain joins TRBV5-1 to TRBJ2-1; TCRdb outputs TRBD2, but without DNA this stays unchecked. Germline V gene lookup returns CDR1 SGHRS and CDR2 YFSETQ. The CDR3 consists of 15 residues. The CDR3 spells CASTESHRSYNEQFF. Looking up the rest from reference TRBV5-1 and TRBJ2-1 gives the full variable domain: KAGVTQTPRYLIKTRGQQVTLSCSPISGHRSVSWYQQTPGQGLQFLFEYFSETQRNKGNFPGRFSGRQFSNSRSEMNVSTLELGDSALYLCASTESHRSYNEQFFGPGTRLTVL.

The chain has TRBV7-3 and TRBJ2-2; TCRdb's D call, TRBD1, is unchecked because there is no DNA. Germline V gene data show CDR1 as SGHTA and CDR2 as FQGTGA. CDR3 length equals 15 residues. The CDR3 loop is CASSSRTGGGGELFF.

This chain's CDR3 is CASSRDTYEQYF. The chain is built from TRBV19 and TRBJ2-7; TCRdb outputs TRBD1, but without DNA this stays unchecked. Germline loops: CDR1 LNHDA, CDR2 SQIVND (reference sequence). The CDR3 runs 12 residues. Combining the CDR3 with reference TRBV19 and TRBJ2-7 gives the whole variable domain DGGITQSPKYLFRKEGQNVTLSCEQNLNHDAMYWYRQDPGQGLRLIYYSQIVNDFQKGDIAEGYSVSREKKESFPLTVTSAQKNPTAFYLCASSRDTYEQYFGPGTRLTVT.

The chain combines TRBV5-1 with TRBJ2-1; checking the TCRdb D call of TRBD2 is not possible without DNA. Germline lookup yields CDR1 SGHRS and CDR2 YFSETQ. The CDR3 has 16 amino acids. The CDR3 is CASSLLAGATYNEQFF.

The chain has TRBV19 and TRBJ1-5. Germline CDR1 and CDR2: LNHDA and SQIVND (reference sequence). There are 18 residues in the CDR3. This chain's CDR3 is CASSMDSRMIYSNQPQHF.

This chain connects TRBV4-2 to TRBJ1-6. CDR1 LGHNA and CDR2 YNFKEQ come from the germline V gene. The CDR3 totals 17 residues. The CDR3 loop is CASSQEVGDLYNSPLHF.

V and J are TRBV7-8 and TRBJ1-5; TCRdb proposes TRBD1, but this gene call is untestable without DNA. From germline, CDR1 is SGHVS and CDR2 FQNEAQ. CDR3 size: 14 residues. The CDR3 loop is CASSLATGRQPQHF.

The V call is TRBV5-1, the J call TRBJ2-1. The CDR3 is 14 residues long. Germline V gene sequence: CDR1 SGHRS, CDR2 YFSETQ. This CDR3 reads CASSLFDAYNEQFF.

V usage is TRBV5-1 and J usage is TRBJ1-1; TCRdb indicates TRBD1, and absent DNA this call remains unverified. The CDR3 covers 15 residues. The germline gives CDR1 SGHRS, CDR2 YFSETQ. CDR3 sequence reads: CASSFGDRAETEAFF.